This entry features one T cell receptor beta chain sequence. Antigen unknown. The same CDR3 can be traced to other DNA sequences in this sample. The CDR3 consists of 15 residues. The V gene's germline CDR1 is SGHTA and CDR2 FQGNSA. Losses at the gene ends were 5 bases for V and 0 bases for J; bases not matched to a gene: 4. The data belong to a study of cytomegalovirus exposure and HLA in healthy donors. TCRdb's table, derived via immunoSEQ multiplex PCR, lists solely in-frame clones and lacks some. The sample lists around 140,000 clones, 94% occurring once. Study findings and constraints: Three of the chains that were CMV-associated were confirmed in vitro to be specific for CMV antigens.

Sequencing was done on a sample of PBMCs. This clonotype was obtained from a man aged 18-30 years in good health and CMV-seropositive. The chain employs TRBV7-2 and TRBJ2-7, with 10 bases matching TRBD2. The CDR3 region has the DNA TGTGCCAGCAGCCTGAGGACTAGCGGCTCCTACGAGCAGTACTTC. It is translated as CASSLRTSGSYEQYF. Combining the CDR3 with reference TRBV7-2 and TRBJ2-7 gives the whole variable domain GAGVSQSPSNKVTEKGKDVELRCDPISGHTALYWYRQSLGQGLEFLIYFQGNSAPDKSGLPSDRFSAERTGGSVSTLTIQRTQQEDSAVYLCASSLRTSGSYEQYFGPGTRLTVT.